A selection of T cell receptor beta chains follows, all from one sample in a study of OX40 agonist ivuxolimab in advanced cancers. The method was immunoSEQ multiplex PCR; TCRdb's version includes in-frame clones alone and lacks a portion of them. The sample has some 40,000 clones; around 93% are singletons. The specimen comprised CD4+ or CD8+ T cells sorted from blood, sampled in a trial of the OX40 agonist ivuxolimab. Receptors originate from an adult with an advanced solid tumor such as melanoma, head and neck, liver or kidney cancer. The CDR3 runs from the conserved cysteine through the conserved F or W. The D gene is left open where the match is weak. Where a row states a size, it is once, few, many or the class of an expanded clone; other rows omit it.

clone_size d_call j_call v_call cdr3_nt cdr3_aa
NA NA TRBJ2-1 TRBV2 TGTGCCAGCACCAGCGGAGAATACAATGAGCAGTTCTTC CASTSGEYNEQFF
NA NA TRBJ2-7 TRBV18 TGTGCCAGCTCACCACCGCTCGGGGCCCACGAGCAGTACTTC CASSPPLGAHEQYF
NA NA TRBJ2-3 TRBV6-5 TGTGCCAGCAGTTACCTCGCCAGACACACAGATACGCAGTATTTT CASSYLARHTDTQYF
NA NA TRBJ1-1 TRBV4-3 TGCGCCAGCAGCCAGGGCAGGGTGTTGGGAGAGAACACTGAAGCTTTCTTT CASSQGRVLGENTEAFF
NA NA TRBJ2-1 TRBV7-9 TGTGCCAGCAGCTCAACGGGAGACAATGAGCAGTTCTTC CASSSTGDNEQFF
NA NA TRBJ2-2 TRBV25-1 TGTGCCAGCAGTGAAATTGGGGAGCTGTTTTTT CASSEIGELFF
few NA TRBJ2-7 TRBV6-6 TGTGCCAGCGGACAGGAGCAGTACTTC CASGQEQYF
NA NA TRBJ1-5 TRBV6-5 TGTGCCAGCGGTAAGGGTCAGCCCCAGCATTTT CASGKGQPQHF
NA TRBD2 TRBJ2-1 TRBV11-1 TGTGCCAGCAGCTTTAGCGGGGCCTCCTACAATGAGCAGTTCTTC CASSFSGASYNEQFF
NA TRBD2 TRBJ2-7 TRBV28 TGTGCCAGCAGATCCGGGACTAGCGCGTCCTACGAGCAGTACTTC CASRSGTSASYEQYF
NA NA TRBJ2-1 TRBV21-1 TGTGCCAGCAGCAACCGACCGGGCCTAAAGCGTCACATCAACTCCTACAATGAGCAGTTCTTC CASSNRPGLKRHINSYNEQFF
NA NA TRBJ2-7 TRBV6-5 TGTGCCAGCAGTACGCTCGACGGGTACGAGCAGTACTTC CASSTLDGYEQYF
NA TRBD1 TRBJ2-3 TRBV11-2 TGTGCCAGCAGCTCGTGGGACAGTACTAGCACAGATACGCAGTATTTT CASSSWDSTSTDTQYF
NA TRBD2 TRBJ2-1 TRBV30 TGTGCCTGGAGTTACGGACTAGCGGGAGGTGGGTATGAGCAGTTCTTC CAWSYGLAGGGYEQFF
NA TRBD2 TRBJ2-7 TRBV11-2 TGTGCCAGCAGCCTCACTAGCGGGAGGTTCCACGAGCAGTACTTC CASSLTSGRFHEQYF
once TRBD2 TRBJ2-1 TRBV9 TGTGCCAGCAGCGGGACTAGCGGATACAATGAGCAGTTCTTC CASSGTSGYNEQFF
NA NA TRBJ2-2 TRBV6-5 TGTGCCAGCAGTTACCGGCCCGCGGGATATACCGGGGAGCTGTTTTTT CASSYRPAGYTGELFF
NA TRBD2 TRBJ2-3 TRBV2 TGTGCCAGCAGGGGGACTAGCGGGCTCACAGATACGCAGTATTTT CASRGTSGLTDTQYF
NA TRBD1 TRBJ2-5 TRBV7-9 TGTGCCAGCAGCTTAGCGAGGACAGGGGGCTTAGAGACCCAGTACTTC CASSLARTGGLETQYF
once TRBD1 TRBJ2-7 TRBV16 TGTGCCAGCAGCGCTAACAGGGGAAGGTGGGAGCAGTACTTC CASSANRGRWEQYF
NA NA TRBJ2-4 TRBV27 TGTGCCAGCAGTTTATTGGCAGGGAGTGACATTCAGTACTTC CASSLLAGSDIQYF
once TRBD1 TRBJ2-7 TRBV6-6 TGTGCCAGCAGTTACTCGGCGACAGGGGTTTCCTACGAGCAGTACTTC CASSYSATGVSYEQYF
NA TRBD2 TRBJ2-7 TRBV6-6 TGTGCCAGCAGTCCGTTGTTTCGGGAGGGCCCCGAGCAGTACTTC CASSPLFREGPEQYF
NA NA TRBJ2-1 TRBV5-4 TGTGCCAGCAGCTCGGACCTCGACTACAATGAGCAGTTCTTC CASSSDLDYNEQFF
once NA TRBJ1-1 TRBV14 TGTGCCAGCAGCCAAGGAACATGGAACACTGAAGCTTTCTTT CASSQGTWNTEAFF
NA TRBD1 TRBJ1-4 TRBV9 TGTGCCAGCAGCCATCGGACAGGGGGAAAAGAAAAACTGTTTTTT CASSHRTGGKEKLFF
once NA TRBJ2-3 TRBV4-1 TGCGCCAGCAGCCACTCGGCACCACTCACAGATACGCAGTATTTT CASSHSAPLTDTQYF
NA NA TRBJ2-2 TRBV19 TGTGCCAGTAGTATGGCAGTGGTCACCGGGGAGCTGTTTTTT CASSMAVVTGELFF
NA NA TRBJ2-6 TRBV27 TGTGCCAGCAGTTCTCGGACAGTCTCTGGGGCCAACGTCCTGACTTTC CASSSRTVSGANVLTF
NA NA TRBJ2-7 TRBV10-3 TGTGCCATCAGTGAGAGGGGACTTTTCTACGAGCAGTACTTC CAISERGLFYEQYF
NA NA TRBJ2-7 TRBV28 TGTGCCAGCAGTTCAACCACGGGGTTCGAGCAGTACTTC CASSSTTGFEQYF
NA NA TRBJ2-5 TRBV9 TGTGCCAGCAGCGTAGTTATGGGAGGAGGAGAGACCCAGTACTTC CASSVVMGGGETQYF
once NA TRBJ2-3 TRBV6-1 TGTGCCAGCAGTGAAGGGACAAGTCGCACAGATACGCAGTATTTT CASSEGTSRTDTQYF
NA NA TRBJ1-1 TRBV27 TGTGCCAGCAGGAACGGGGGGGAAGGGTACACTGAAGCTTTCTTT CASRNGGEGYTEAFF
NA TRBD1 TRBJ2-7 TRBV28 TGTGCCAGCAGTTTCAGGGGGCTCAACGAGCAGTACTTC CASSFRGLNEQYF